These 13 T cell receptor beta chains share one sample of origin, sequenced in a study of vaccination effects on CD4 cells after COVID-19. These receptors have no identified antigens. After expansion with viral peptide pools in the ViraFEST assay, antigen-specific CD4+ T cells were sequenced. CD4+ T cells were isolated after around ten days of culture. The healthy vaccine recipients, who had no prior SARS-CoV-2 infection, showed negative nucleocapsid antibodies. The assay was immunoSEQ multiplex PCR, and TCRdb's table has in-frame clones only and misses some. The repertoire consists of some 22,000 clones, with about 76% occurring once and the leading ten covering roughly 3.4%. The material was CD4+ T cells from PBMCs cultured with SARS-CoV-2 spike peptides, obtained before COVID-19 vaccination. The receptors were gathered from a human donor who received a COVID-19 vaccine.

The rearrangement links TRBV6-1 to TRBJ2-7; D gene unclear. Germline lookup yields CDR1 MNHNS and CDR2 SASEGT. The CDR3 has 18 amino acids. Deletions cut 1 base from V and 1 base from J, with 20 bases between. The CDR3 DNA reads TGTGCCAGCAGTGAAGTCTTCTCCTTTTCGTACGAGTCCTACGAGCAGTACTTC. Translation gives CASSEVFSFSYESYEQYF.

CDR3 amino acids: CASSRGASGGVDGEQFF. In DNA, the CDR3 is TGCGCCAGCAGCCGCGGGGCTAGCGGGGGGGTGGATGGTGAGCAGTTCTTC. This chain joins TRBV5-1 and TRBJ2-1; 12 bases align to TRBD2. With 4 bases clipped from V and 9 bases from J, the junction kept 14 bases outside the gene matches. CDR1 and CDR2 from the germline V gene are SGHRS and YFSETQ. This CDR3 contains 17 residues.

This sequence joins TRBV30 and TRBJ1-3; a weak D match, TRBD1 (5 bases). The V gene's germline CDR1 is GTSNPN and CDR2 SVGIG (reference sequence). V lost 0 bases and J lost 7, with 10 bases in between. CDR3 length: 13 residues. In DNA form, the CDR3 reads TGTGCCTGGAGTGTATTGAAGGGGAACACCATATATTTT. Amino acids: CAWSVLKGNTIYF.

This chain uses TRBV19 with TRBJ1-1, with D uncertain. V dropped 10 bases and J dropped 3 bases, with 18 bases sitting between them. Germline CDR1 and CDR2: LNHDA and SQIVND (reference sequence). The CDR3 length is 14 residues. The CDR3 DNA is TGTGCCACCCAGAAGGGATTTATGTACACTGAAGCTTTCTTT. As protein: CATQKGFMYTEAFF.

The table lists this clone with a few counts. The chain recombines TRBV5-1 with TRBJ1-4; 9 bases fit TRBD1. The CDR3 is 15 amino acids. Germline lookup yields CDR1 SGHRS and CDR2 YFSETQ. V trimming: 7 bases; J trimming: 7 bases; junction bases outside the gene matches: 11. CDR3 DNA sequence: TGCGCCAGCCGTACAGGGGGCGCAGTTGGTGAAAAACTGTTTTTT. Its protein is CASRTGGAVGEKLFF.

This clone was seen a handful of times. As DNA, the CDR3 is TGTGCCAGCAGCTACATGGACGGGAACTATGGCTACACCTTC. Translating gives CASSYMDGNYGYTF. The rearrangement links TRBV7-2 to TRBJ1-2; D gene ambiguous. The CDR3 spans 14 residues. Trimming stripped 4 bases from V and 2 bases from J, with 11 bases between. Germline CDR1 SGHTA, CDR2 FQGNSA.

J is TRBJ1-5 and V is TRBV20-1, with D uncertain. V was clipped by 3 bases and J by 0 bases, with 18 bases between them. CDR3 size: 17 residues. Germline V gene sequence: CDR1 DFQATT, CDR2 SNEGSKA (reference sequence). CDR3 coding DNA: TGCAGTGCTAGTACCGGGTCACTGGGTTATAGCAATCAGCCCCAGCATTTT. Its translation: CSASTGSLGYSNQPQHF.

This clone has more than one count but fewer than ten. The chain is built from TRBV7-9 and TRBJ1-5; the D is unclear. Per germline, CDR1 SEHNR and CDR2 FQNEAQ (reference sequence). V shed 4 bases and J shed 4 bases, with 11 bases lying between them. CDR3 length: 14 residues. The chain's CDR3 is CASSYDGSNQPQHF. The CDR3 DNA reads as TGTGCCAGCAGCTACGACGGGAGTAATCAGCCCCAGCATTTT.

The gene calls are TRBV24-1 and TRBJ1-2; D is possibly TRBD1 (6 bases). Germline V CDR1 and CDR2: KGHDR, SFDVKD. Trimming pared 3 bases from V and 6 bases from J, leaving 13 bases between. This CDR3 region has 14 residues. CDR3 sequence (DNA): TGTGCCACCAGTGATCGACAAGGACAGCATGGCTACACCTTC. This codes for CATSDRQGQHGYTF.

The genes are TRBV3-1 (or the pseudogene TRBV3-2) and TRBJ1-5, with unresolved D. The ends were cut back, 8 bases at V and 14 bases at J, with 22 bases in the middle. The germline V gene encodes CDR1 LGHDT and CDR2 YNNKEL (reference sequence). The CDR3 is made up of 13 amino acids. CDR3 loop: CASADKTLLFEHF. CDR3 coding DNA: TGTGCCAGCGCAGACAAAACTTTATTGTTCGAGCATTTT.

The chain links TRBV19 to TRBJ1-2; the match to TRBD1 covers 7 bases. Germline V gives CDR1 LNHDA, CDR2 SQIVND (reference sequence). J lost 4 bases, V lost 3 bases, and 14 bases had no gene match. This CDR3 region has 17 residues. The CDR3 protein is CASSISTGESPRYGYTF. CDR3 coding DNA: TGTGCCAGTAGTATCAGTACAGGGGAATCCCCTCGCTATGGCTACACCTTC. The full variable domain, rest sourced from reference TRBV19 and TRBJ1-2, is DGGITQSPKYLFRKEGQNVTLSCEQNLNHDAMYWYRQDPGQGLRLIYYSQIVNDFQKGDIAEGYSVSREKKESFPLTVTSAQKNPTAFYLCASSISTGESPRYGYTFGSGTRLTVV.

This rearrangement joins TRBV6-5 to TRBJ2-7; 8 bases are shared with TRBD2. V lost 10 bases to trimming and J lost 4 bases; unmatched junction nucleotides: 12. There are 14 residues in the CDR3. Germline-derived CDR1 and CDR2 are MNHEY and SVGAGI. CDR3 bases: TGTGCCACCTTGAGCGGGAGTGATCCATACGAGCAGTACTTC. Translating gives CATLSGSDPYEQYF.

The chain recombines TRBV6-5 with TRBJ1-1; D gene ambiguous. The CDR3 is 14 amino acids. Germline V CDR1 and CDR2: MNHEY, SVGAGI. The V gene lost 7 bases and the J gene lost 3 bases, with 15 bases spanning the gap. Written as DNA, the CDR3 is TGTGCCAGCACCCGGGTGGGGAGGGACACTGAAGCTTTCTTT. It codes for CASTRVGRDTEAFF.